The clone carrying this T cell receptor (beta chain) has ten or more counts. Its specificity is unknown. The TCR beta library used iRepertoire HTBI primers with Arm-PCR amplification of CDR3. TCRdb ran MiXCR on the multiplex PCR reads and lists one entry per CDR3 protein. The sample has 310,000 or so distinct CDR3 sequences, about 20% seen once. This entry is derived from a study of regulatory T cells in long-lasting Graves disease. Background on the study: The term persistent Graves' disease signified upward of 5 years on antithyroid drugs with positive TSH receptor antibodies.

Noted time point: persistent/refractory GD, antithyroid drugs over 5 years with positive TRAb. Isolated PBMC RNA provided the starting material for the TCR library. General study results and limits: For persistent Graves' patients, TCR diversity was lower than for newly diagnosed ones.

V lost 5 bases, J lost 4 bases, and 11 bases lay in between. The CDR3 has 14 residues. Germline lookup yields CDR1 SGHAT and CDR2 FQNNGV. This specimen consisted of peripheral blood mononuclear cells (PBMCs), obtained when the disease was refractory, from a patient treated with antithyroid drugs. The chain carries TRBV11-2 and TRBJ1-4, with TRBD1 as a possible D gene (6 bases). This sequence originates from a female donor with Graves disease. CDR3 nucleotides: TGTGCCAGCAGCCAGACAGGAATTAATGAAAAACTGTTTTTT. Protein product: CASSQTGINEKLFF. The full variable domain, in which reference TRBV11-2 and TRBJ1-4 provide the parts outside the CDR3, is EAGVAQSPRYKIIEKRQSVAFWCNPISGHATLYWYQQILGQGPKLLIQFQNNGVVDDSQLPKDRFSAERLKGVDSTLKIQPAKLEDSAVYLCASSQTGINEKLFFGSGTQLSVL.